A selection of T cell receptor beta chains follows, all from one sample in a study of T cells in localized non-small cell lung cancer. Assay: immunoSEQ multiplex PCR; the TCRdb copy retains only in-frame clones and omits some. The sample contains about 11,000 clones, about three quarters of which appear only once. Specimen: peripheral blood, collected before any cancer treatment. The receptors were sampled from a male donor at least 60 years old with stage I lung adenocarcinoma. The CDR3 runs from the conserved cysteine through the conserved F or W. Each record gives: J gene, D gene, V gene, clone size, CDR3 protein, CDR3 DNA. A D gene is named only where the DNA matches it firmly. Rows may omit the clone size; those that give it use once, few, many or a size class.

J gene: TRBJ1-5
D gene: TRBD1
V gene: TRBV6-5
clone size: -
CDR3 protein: CASKDRKENNQPQHF
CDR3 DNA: TGTGCCAGCAAGGACAGGAAGGAGAACAATCAGCCCCAGCATTTT

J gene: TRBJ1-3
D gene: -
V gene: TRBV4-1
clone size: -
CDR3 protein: CASSQDFGFSGNTIYF
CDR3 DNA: TGCGCCAGCAGCCAAGATTTCGGGTTCTCTGGAAACACCATATATTTT

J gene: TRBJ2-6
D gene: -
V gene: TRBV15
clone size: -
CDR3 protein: CATSRDRGSGANVLTF
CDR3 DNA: TGTGCCACCAGCAGAGATCGAGGTTCTGGGGCCAACGTCCTGACTTTC

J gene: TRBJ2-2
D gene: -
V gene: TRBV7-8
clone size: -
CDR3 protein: CASSLNGRGFPGELFF
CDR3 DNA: TGTGCCAGCAGCTTAAACGGCAGGGGATTCCCCGGGGAGCTGTTTTTT

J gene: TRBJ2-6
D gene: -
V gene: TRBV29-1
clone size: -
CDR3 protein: CSVAGGRGGANVLTF
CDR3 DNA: TGCAGCGTTGCCGGGGGCCGGGGTGGGGCCAACGTCCTGACTTTC

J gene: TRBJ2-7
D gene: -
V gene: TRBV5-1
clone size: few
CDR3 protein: CASSFFGGYEQYF
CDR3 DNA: TGCGCCAGCAGCTTCTTCGGCGGATACGAGCAGTACTTC

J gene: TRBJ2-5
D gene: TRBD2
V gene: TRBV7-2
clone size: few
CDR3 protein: CASSLGRVAGGKTQYF
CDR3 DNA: TGTGCCAGCAGCTTAGGGAGGGTAGCGGGAGGAAAGACCCAGTACTTC

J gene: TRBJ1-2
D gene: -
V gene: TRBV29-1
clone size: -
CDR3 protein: CSQKSTHGYTF
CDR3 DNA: TGCAGCCAGAAGAGTACCCATGGCTACACCTTC

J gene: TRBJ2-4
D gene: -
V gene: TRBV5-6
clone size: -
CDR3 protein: CASSFEVSKNIQYF
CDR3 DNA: TGTGCCAGCAGCTTCGAGGTTAGCAAAAACATTCAGTACTTC

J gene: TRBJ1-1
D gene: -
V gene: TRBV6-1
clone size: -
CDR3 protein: CASKGGTWGITEAFF
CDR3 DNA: TGTGCCAGCAAGGGCGGTACGTGGGGGATCACTGAAGCTTTCTTT

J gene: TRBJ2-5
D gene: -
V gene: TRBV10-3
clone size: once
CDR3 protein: CATRSDGETQYF
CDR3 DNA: TGTGCCACCCGCTCGGACGGAGAGACCCAGTACTTC

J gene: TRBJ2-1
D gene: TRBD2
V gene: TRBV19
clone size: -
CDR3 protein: CASRRGSGGPGPYNEQFF
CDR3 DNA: TGTGCCAGTAGAAGGGGTAGCGGGGGCCCCGGACCCTACAATGAGCAGTTCTTC

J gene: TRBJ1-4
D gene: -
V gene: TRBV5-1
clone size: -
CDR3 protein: CASSSGPHNEKLFF
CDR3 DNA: TGCGCCAGCAGCTCAGGACCGCATAATGAAAAACTGTTTTTT

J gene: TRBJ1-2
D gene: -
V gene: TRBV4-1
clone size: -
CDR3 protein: CASSQPSEGANYGYTF
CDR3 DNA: TGCGCCAGCAGCCAACCATCGGAAGGAGCTAACTATGGCTACACCTTC

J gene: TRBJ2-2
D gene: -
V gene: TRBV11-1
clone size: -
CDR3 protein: CASSLVGLNTGELFF
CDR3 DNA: TGTGCCAGCAGCTTGGTCGGGTTGAACACCGGGGAGCTGTTTTTT

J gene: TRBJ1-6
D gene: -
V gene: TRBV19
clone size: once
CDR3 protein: CASRGGPLSYNSPLHF
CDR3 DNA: TGTGCCAGCAGAGGAGGGCCACTCTCCTATAATTCACCCCTCCACTTT

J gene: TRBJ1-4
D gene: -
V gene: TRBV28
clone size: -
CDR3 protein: CASSLDKAANEKLFF
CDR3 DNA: TGTGCCAGCAGTTTAGATAAGGCGGCTAATGAAAAACTGTTTTTT

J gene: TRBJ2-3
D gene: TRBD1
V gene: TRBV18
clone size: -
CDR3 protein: CASSQPGQGALDTQYF
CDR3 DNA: TGTGCCAGCTCACAGCCGGGACAGGGTGCGCTTGATACGCAGTATTTT

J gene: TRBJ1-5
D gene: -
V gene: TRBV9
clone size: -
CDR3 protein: CASSAGVGGNQPQHF
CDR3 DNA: TGTGCCAGCAGCGCGGGGGTGGGGGGCAATCAGCCCCAGCATTTT

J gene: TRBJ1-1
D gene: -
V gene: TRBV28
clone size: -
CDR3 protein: CASRDARGVATEAFF
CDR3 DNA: TGTGCCAGCAGGGACGCCCGGGGAGTGGCCACTGAAGCTTTCTTT

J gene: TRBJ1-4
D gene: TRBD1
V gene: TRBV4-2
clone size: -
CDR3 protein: CASSQAGQGNEKLFF
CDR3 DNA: TGTGCCAGCAGCCAAGCGGGACAGGGTAATGAAAAACTGTTTTTT

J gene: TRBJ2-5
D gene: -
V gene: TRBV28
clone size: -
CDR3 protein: CASSRVPVETQYF
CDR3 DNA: TGTGCCAGCAGCCGGGTGCCAGTTGAGACCCAGTACTTC

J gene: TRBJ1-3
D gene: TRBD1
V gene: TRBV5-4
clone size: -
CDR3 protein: CASSSSDRAWGNTIYF
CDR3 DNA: TGTGCCAGCAGCTCCTCAGACAGGGCATGGGGAAACACCATATATTTT

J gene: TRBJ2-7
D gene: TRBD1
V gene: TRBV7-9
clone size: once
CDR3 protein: CASSLGTGEYEQYF
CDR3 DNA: TGTGCCAGCAGCTTAGGGACAGGGGAGTACGAGCAGTACTTC